This TCR beta chain derives from a study of human T cells and chemical hapten exposure. As for the study in general: Each patch test put 0.01% DPC on the upper back, and results were read at 6 days. Regarding the study as a whole: Donors, who had alopecia, may show an immune response that differs from healthy people's.

Indicated time point: patch test 1, 2 weeks after DPC sensitization. As for treatment: therapeutic diphenylcyclopropenone sensitization with weekly scalp DPC. Drawing of blood took place ahead of applying each patch test. The germline V and J ends were trimmed by 2 bases and 5 bases, with 19 bases remaining between them. The germline gives CDR1 SGHDT, CDR2 YYEEEE. The CDR3 contains 16 residues. Study processing details: From around 20,000 to 690,000 TCRs were found per sample, with a median of about 96,000. TCRdb ran MiXCR on the RACE reads and lists one entry per CDR3 protein. TCRdb, not the authors, supplied the V and J calls. The data show around 120,000 distinct CDR3 sequences, around 15% seen once. In this sample, this clonotype turned up many times. Its specificity is unknown.

The receptor comes from a man aged 18 to 29 with alopecia areata. Some clones in this sample may be carry-over from other donors' samples. The chain carries TRBV5-6 and TRBJ1-2; weak D call: TRBD1 (5 bases). This sample comprised whole blood, obtained in connection with sensitization to the hapten diphenylcyclopropenone (DPC). CDR3 sequence (DNA): TGTGCCAGCAGCTTCAGGGACCAAGACCCAATATATGGCTACACCTTC. This sequence encodes CASSFRDQDPIYGYTF.